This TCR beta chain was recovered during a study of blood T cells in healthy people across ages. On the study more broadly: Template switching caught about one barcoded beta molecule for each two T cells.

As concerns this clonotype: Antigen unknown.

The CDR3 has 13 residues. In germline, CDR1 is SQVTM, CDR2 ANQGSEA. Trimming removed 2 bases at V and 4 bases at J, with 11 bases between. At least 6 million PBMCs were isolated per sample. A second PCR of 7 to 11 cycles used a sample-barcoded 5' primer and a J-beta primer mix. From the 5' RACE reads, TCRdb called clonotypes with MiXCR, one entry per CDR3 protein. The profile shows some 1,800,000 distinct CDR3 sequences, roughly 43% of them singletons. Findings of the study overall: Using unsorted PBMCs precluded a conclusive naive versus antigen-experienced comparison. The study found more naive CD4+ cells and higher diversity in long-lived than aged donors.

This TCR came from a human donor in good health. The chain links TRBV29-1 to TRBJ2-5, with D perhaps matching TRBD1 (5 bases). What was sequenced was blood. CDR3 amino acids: CSVETGRGETQYF. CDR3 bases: TGCAGCGTTGAAACAGGACGAGGAGAGACCCAGTACTTC.